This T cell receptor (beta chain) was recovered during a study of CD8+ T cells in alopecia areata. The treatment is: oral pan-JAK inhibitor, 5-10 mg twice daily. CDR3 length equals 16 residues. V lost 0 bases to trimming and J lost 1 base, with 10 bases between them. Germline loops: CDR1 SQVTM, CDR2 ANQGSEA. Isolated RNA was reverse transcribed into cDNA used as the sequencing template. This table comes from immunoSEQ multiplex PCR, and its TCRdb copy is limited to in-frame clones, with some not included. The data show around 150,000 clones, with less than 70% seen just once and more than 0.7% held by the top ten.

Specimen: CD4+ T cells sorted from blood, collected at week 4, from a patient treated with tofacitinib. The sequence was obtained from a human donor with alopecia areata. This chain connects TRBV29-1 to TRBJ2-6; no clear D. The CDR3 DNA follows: TGCAGCGTTGAAGACCCAAGGAGTTCTGGGGCCAACGTCCTGACTTTC. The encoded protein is CSVEDPRSSGANVLTF.